Here is one TCR beta chain with its context. What it binds is not known. MiXCR, applied by TCRdb to the RT-PCR reads, yields one record per CDR3 protein. The sample holds some 850,000 distinct CDR3 sequences, about 18% seen once. This entry is derived from a study of response to subunit inactivated influenza vaccine. CDR3 length: 11 amino acids. CDR1 is SGHNT and CDR2 is YENEEA in the germline V gene. Trimming removed 8 bases from V and 5 bases from J, with 9 bases in between. Whole-study results and caveats: With each seasonal influenza vaccination, the authors suggested, few new T cells are recruited.

The sequence came from a man aged 45 to 65 who received an inactivated influenza vaccine. Sequenced material: PBMCs from blood, taken around 5 days after vaccination. The V gene is TRBV11-3, the J gene TRBJ1-2; perhaps TRBD1 as D (6 bases). CDR3 amino acids: CASWTVYGYTF. The CDR3, as DNA: TGTGCCAGCTGGACAGTATATGGCTACACCTTC.